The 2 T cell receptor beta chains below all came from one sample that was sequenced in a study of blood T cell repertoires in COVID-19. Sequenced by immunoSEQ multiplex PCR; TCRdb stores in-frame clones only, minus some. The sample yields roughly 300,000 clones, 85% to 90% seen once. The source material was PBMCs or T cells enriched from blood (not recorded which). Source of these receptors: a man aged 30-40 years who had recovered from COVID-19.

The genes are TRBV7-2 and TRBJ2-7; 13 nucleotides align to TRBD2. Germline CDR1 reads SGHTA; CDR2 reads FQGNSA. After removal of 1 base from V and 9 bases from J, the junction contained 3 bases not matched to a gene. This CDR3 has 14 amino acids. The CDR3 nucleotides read TGTGCCAGCAGCTTAGGACTAGCGGGGGGAGGGCAGTACTTC. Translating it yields CASSLGLAGGGQYF.

The CDR3 DNA reads TGTGCCAGCAGTTCCCCGGGACAGGGATTCTACGAGCAGTACTTC. Protein sequence: CASSSPGQGFYEQYF. The rearrangement joins TRBV6-5 to TRBJ2-7, with 9 nucleotides matching TRBD1. The CDR3 has 15 amino acids. The J segment lost 3 bases and the V segment lost 4 bases, leaving 7 bases of the junction unmatched. Germline CDR1 MNHEY, CDR2 SVGAGI.